This T cell receptor (beta chain) stems from a study of T-cell reconstitution after alpha-beta-depleted transplantation in children. The TCRbeta library was prepared with unique molecular identifiers. TCRdb re-analysed the PCR reads in MiXCR, keeping a single row per CDR3 protein. The sample records around 700,000 distinct CDR3 sequences, around 12% being singletons. The CDR3 runs to 17 residues. The V gene end was trimmed by 0 bases and the J gene end by 6 bases; junction bases not matched to a gene: 6. Germline CDR1 reads LNHNV; CDR2 reads YYDKDF (reference sequence). Note on this clonotype: Antigen unknown.

Broader study findings: The authors attributed T-cell counts and diversity one year after transplant mostly to newly produced T cells. It was surviving recipient T cells and thymic progenitors that gave some patients high TCRbeta diversity at day 60. About two months after transplant, alpha-beta T cells reportedly came from several hundred expanded graft clones.

The receptor's source is a girl aged 2 to 10 with congenital amegakaryocytic thrombocytopenia, due to receive a stem cell transplant. Material: PBMCs, obtained before TCRalphabeta/CD19-depleted stem cell transplant. V is TRBV15 and J is TRBJ2-2; TRBD1 matches 11 bases. CDR3 residues: CATSREGTGGFPGELFF. The CDR3 coding sequence is TGTGCCACCAGCAGAGAAGGGACAGGGGGTTTCCCCGGGGAGCTGTTTTTT.